Shown below are 22 T cell receptor beta chains from a single sample sequenced in a study of blood T cell repertoires in COVID-19. Data came from immunoSEQ multiplex PCR; TCRdb stores just in-frame clones and leaves some out. The profile shows around 250,000 clones, more than 75% of them singletons. Sequencing input: PBMCs or T cells enriched from blood (not recorded which). The receptors come from a young man who had recovered from COVID-19.

Only a few counts were recorded for this clone. The chain links TRBV2 to TRBJ2-2; a possible D gene is TRBD1 (6 bases). V dropped 8 bases and J dropped 3 bases, with 16 bases sitting between them. The CDR3 is made up of 15 amino acids. Per germline, CDR1 SNHLY and CDR2 FYNNEI. This CDR3 reads CASDRGRGYTGELFF. In nucleotides, the CDR3 is TGTGCCAGCGACCGGGGCAGGGGTTACACCGGGGAGCTGTTTTTT.

J is TRBJ2-3 and V is TRBV28, with D perhaps TRBD2 (6 bases). Trimming took off 7 bases at V and 0 bases at J, with 17 bases between the two ends. In germline, CDR1 is MDHEN, CDR2 SYDVKM. This CDR3 spans 16 amino acids. The CDR3 region is CASNGRGSGSTDTQYF. In DNA, the CDR3 is TGTGCCAGCAACGGGCGCGGAAGCGGGAGCACAGATACGCAGTATTTT.

The chain links TRBV9 to TRBJ2-1; 7 bases fit TRBD1. Losses at the gene ends were 6 bases for V and 1 base for J; bases not matched to a gene: 4. The length of the CDR3 is 14 residues. Per germline, CDR1 SGDLS and CDR2 YYNGEE. The CDR3, as DNA: TGTGCCAGCAACAGACAGGGTTCCTACAATGAGCAGTTCTTC. Encoded protein: CASNRQGSYNEQFF.

The rearrangement joins TRBV7-9 to TRBJ1-1; D call uncertain. V shed 5 bases and J shed 7 bases, with 8 bases lying between them. This CDR3 region has 11 residues. Germline CDR1 SEHNR, CDR2 FQNEAQ (reference sequence). CDR3 DNA: TGTGCCAGCAGCCCCTATAGTGAAGCTTTCTTT. Amino acid sequence: CASSPYSEAFF.

The chain employs TRBV11-2 and TRBJ2-7, with 11 positions matching TRBD2. CDR3 length: 16 residues. In germline, CDR1 is SGHAT, CDR2 FQNNGV. The V segment lost 2 bases and the J segment 2 bases; nucleotides outside the gene matches: 5. The CDR3 sequence is CASSLYVSGGAYEQYF. The CDR3 DNA sequence: TGTGCCAGCAGCTTATACGTTAGCGGGGGGGCCTACGAGCAGTACTTC.

The chain has TRBV7-6 and TRBJ2-5; the D gene is possibly TRBD2 (6 bases). Germline CDR1 is SGHVS and CDR2 is FNYEAQ. The CDR3 totals 16 residues. V was shortened by 5 bases and J by 5 bases, with 21 bases between the two germline ends. For the CDR3, the DNA is TGTGCCAGCAGCCCTCCCCGGCGGGAAGGCGGGGAGACCCAGTACTTC. Its protein is CASSPPRREGGETQYF.

The gene calls are TRBV6-5 and TRBJ1-6; D ambiguous. The CDR3 consists of 13 residues. V lost 6 bases, J lost 4 bases, and 7 bases lay in between. The germline V gene has CDR1 MNHEY and CDR2 SVGAGI. The chain's CDR3 is CASSTDYNSPLHF. As DNA, the CDR3 is TGTGCCAGCAGCACAGATTATAATTCACCCCTCCACTTT.

J is TRBJ2-7 and V is TRBV5-1; possibly TRBD2 for D (5 bases). Trimming pared 3 bases from V and 3 bases from J, leaving 10 bases between. The germline gives CDR1 SGHRS, CDR2 YFSETQ. The CDR3 length is 13 residues. CDR3 sequence: CASSSRTHYEQYF. The DNA for the CDR3 is TGCGCCAGCAGCTCGAGGACTCACTACGAGCAGTACTTC.

The chain uses TRBV19 and TRBJ1-6; 10 bases align to TRBD1. After removal of 6 bases from V and 7 bases from J, the junction contained 3 bases not matched to a gene. The CDR3 has 14 residues. The germline CDR1 and CDR2 sequences are LNHDA and SQIVND (reference sequence). CDR3 nucleotide sequence: TGTGCCAGTAGGGCGACAGGGGGCAATTCACCCCTCCACTTT. It specifies CASRATGGNSPLHF.

This clone was observed a single time. This sequence joins TRBV19 and TRBJ2-7, with 13 bases identical to TRBD2. Germline V gene sequence: CDR1 LNHDA, CDR2 SQIVND (reference sequence). The CDR3 length is 14 residues. V gave up 8 bases and J gave up 7 bases; unmatched junction bases: 8. Here the CDR3 reads CASGTSGRVYEQYF. The CDR3 DNA sequence: TGTGCCAGTGGCACTAGCGGGAGGGTTTATGAGCAGTACTTC.

This clone was found once. This chain connects TRBV2 to TRBJ1-1, with TRBD1 matching 10 bases. V shed 6 bases, J shed 5 bases, and the junction held 3 bases outside the gene matches. Looked up from germline, CDR1 is SNHLY and CDR2 is FYNNEI. The CDR3 sequence is 13 residues long. DNA of the CDR3: TGTGCCAGCAGCCGGGACAGGGGAACTGAAGCTTTCTTT. Translating gives CASSRDRGTEAFF.

This chain links TRBV14 with TRBJ2-5; 11 bases match TRBD2. Trimming cost V 4 bases and J 5 bases; bases outside gene matches: 6. The CDR3 spans 15 residues. The germline gives CDR1 SGHDN, CDR2 FVKESK. The CDR3: CASSRGLAGPETQYF. Here the CDR3 DNA reads TGTGCCAGCAGCCGCGGACTAGCGGGTCCGGAGACCCAGTACTTC.

This chain uses TRBV3-1 (or the pseudogene TRBV3-2) with TRBJ2-4; D remains ambiguous. The CDR3 contains 12 residues. The germline V gene has CDR1 LGHDT and CDR2 YNNKEL (reference sequence). V was cut by 2 bases and J by 7 bases, with 6 bases left in between. CDR3: CASSQRPNIQYF. The DNA of the CDR3 is TGTGCCAGCAGCCAACGTCCGAACATTCAGTACTTC.

J is TRBJ1-5 and V is TRBV28; D remains unclear. Germline CDR1 is MDHEN and CDR2 is SYDVKM. The V end was cut by 3 bases, the J end by 6 bases, with 6 bases between. The CDR3 is 12 residues long. The CDR3 loop reads CASSFSGQPQHF. CDR3 nucleotides: TGTGCCAGCAGTTTCTCCGGTCAGCCCCAGCATTTT. The whole variable domain, filled in from reference TRBV28 and TRBJ1-5, reads DVKVTQSSRYLVKRTGEKVFLECVQDMDHENMFWYRQDPGLGLRLIYFSYDVKMKEKGDIPEGYSVSREKKERFSLILESASTNQTSMYLCASSFSGQPQHFGDGTRLSIL.

Concerning this clone: This sample also contains other DNA sequences that code for the same CDR3. This sequence joins TRBV7-2 and TRBJ1-5; maybe TRBD1 (5 bases). Deletions cut 5 bases from V and 4 bases from J, with 9 bases between. The V gene's germline CDR1 is SGHTA and CDR2 FQGNSA. CDR3 length: 13 residues. The chain's CDR3 is CASSPRGNQPQHF. In DNA, the CDR3 is TGTGCCAGCAGCCCCCGGGGGAATCAGCCCCAGCATTTT. Filled out from reference TRBV7-2 and TRBJ1-5, the complete variable domain reads GAGVSQSPSNKVTEKGKDVELRCDPISGHTALYWYRQSLGQGLEFLIYFQGNSAPDKSGLPSDRFSAERTGGSVSTLTIQRTQQEDSAVYLCASSPRGNQPQHFGDGTRLSIL.

This chain uses TRBV15 with TRBJ2-7; 12 nucleotides align to TRBD1. CDR3 length: 14 amino acids. From germline, CDR1 is LNHNV and CDR2 YYDKDF (reference sequence). The V gene end was trimmed by 8 bases and the J gene end by 2 bases; junction bases not matched to a gene: 4. The CDR3 DNA reads TGTGCCACCGGTCGGGACAGGGGGCCCTACGAGCAGTACTTC. This codes for CATGRDRGPYEQYF.

This chain links TRBV29-1 with TRBJ1-1, with TRBD1 as a possible D gene (5 bases). Trimming took 5 bases from V and 3 from J, leaving 13 bases between them. Germline V gene sequence: CDR1 SQVTM, CDR2 ANQGSEA. The CDR3 length is 13 residues. CDR3 region: CSVLGGSDTEAFF. The CDR3 bases are TGCAGCGTTCTCGGGGGGTCGGACACTGAAGCTTTCTTT.

This chain's CDR3 is CATRGQVSTDTQYF. The DNA of the CDR3 is TGTGCCACCCGGGGACAGGTTAGCACAGATACGCAGTATTTT. The rearrangement links TRBV24-1 to TRBJ2-3; 8 positions agree with TRBD1. Per the germline V gene, CDR1 is KGHDR and CDR2 is SFDVKD. The CDR3 totals 14 residues. V dropped 9 bases and J dropped 0; count of bases not matched to a gene: 4.

The chain joins TRBV6-1 to TRBJ2-5, with no clear D. This CDR3 region has 14 residues. CDR1 is MNHNS and CDR2 is SASEGT in the germline V gene. Trimming pared 3 bases from V and 6 bases from J, leaving 14 bases between. The CDR3 protein is CASSEGSSLQTQYF. CDR3 DNA sequence: TGTGCCAGCAGTGAGGGCTCCAGCCTCCAGACCCAGTACTTC.

The V gene is TRBV25-1, the J gene TRBJ2-6; 7 positions match TRBD1. From germline, CDR1 is MGHDK and CDR2 SYGVNS. The CDR3 is 16 residues long. J gave up 3 bases and V 2 bases, and 4 bases lay outside the gene matches. The CDR3 bases are TGTGCCAGCAGTGAAATAAGGGGGCTTGGGGCCAACGTCCTGACTTTC. Protein: CASSEIRGLGANVLTF.

This chain uses TRBV4-1 with TRBJ1-3; D is unresolved. The CDR3 runs 17 residues. Germline V lookup: CDR1 MGHRA, CDR2 YSYEKL. V was cut by 0 bases and J by 2 bases, with 14 bases left in between. The DNA of the CDR3 is TGCGCCAGCAGCCAAGAAACCTTACTCTCGCCTGGAAACACCATATATTTT. Protein: CASSQETLLSPGNTIYF.

This chain joins TRBV7-3 and TRBJ2-1; 8 bases line up with TRBD2. The germline V gene has CDR1 SGHTA and CDR2 FQGTGA. The V and J ends lost 0 bases and 6 bases, in that order; junction bases with no gene match: 7. The CDR3 length is 16 residues. For the CDR3, the DNA is TGTGCCAGCAGCTTAACGCCGACTAGCGTCATCAATGAGCAGTTCTTC. This translates into CASSLTPTSVINEQFF. The full variable domain, rest sourced from reference TRBV7-3 and TRBJ2-1, is GAGVSQTPSNKVTEKGKYVELRCDPISGHTALYWYRQSLGQGPEFLIYFQGTGAADDSGLPNDRFFAVRPEGSVSTLKIQRTERGDSAVYLCASSLTPTSVINEQFFGPGTRLTVL.